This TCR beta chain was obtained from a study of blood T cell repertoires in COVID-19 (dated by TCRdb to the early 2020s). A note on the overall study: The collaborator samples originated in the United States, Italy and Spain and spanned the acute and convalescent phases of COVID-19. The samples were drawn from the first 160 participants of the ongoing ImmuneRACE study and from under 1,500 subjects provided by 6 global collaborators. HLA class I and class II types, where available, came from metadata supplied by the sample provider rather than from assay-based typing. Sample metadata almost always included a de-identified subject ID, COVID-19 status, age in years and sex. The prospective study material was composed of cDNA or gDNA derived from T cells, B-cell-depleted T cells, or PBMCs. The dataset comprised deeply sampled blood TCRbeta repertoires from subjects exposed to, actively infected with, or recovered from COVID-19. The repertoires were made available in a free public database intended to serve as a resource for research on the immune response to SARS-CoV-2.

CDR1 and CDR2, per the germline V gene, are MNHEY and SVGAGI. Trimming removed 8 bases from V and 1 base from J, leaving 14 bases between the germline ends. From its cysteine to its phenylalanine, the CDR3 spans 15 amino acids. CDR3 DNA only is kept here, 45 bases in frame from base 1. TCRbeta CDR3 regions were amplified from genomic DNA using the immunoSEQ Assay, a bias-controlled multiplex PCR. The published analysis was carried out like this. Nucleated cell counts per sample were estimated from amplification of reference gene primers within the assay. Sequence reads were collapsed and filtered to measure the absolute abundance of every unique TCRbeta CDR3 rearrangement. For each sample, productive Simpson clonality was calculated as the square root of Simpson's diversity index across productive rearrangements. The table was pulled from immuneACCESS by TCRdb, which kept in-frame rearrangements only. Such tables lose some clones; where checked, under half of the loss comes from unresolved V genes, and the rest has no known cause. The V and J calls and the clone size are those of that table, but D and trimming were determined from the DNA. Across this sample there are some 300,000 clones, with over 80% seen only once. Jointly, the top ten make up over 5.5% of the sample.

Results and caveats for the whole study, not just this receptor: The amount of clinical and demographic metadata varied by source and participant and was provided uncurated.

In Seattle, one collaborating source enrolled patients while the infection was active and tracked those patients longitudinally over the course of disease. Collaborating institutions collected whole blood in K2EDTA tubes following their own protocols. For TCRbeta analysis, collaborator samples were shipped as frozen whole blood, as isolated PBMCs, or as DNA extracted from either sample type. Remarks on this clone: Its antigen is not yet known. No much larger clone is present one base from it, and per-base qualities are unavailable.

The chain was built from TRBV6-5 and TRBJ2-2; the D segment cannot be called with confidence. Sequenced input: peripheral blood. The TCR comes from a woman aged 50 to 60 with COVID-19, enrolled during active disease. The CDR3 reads CASHASNLNTGELFF. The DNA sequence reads TGTGCCAGCCATGCGTCAAATTTGAACACCGGGGAGCTGTTTTTT.